This TCR beta chain appears in the sequencing data of a study of blood T cell repertoires in COVID-19 (dated by TCRdb to the early 2020s). Regarding the research as a whole: Collaborator samples came from the United States, Italy and Spain and covered acute and convalescent phases of COVID-19. The sample metadata nearly always contained a de-identified subject ID, COVID-19 status, age in years and sex. HLA class I and class II types, where available, came from metadata supplied by the sample provider rather than from assay-based typing. Subjects who had been exposed to COVID-19, were actively infected with it, or had recovered from it provided the deeply sampled blood TCRbeta repertoires that made up the dataset. A freely available public database, intended as a resource for researchers studying the immune response to SARS-CoV-2, is where the repertoires were released. The material from the prospective study consisted of cDNA or gDNA derived from T cells, B-cell-depleted T cells, or PBMCs. The samples were drawn from two sources: the first 160 participants of the ongoing ImmuneRACE study, and 1,000 to 1,500 subjects contributed by 6 global collaborators. What the study reported, not specific to this receptor: The quantity of clinical and demographic metadata differed by source and by participant and was supplied without curation.

For this clone: Its antigen target is currently unknown. One base away there is no much larger clone; base qualities are not given.

TCRbeta CDR3 regions were amplified from genomic DNA by means of the immunoSEQ Assay, a bias-controlled multiplex PCR. In the source study's methods: Within the assay, amplification of reference gene primers was used to estimate how many nucleated cells each sample contained. To quantify the absolute abundance of each unique TCRbeta CDR3 rearrangement, sequence reads were collapsed and filtered. For each sample, productive Simpson clonality was calculated as the square root of Simpson's diversity index across productive rearrangements. TCRdb obtained this table from immuneACCESS and retained in-frame rearrangements with V and J assigned. These tables miss some clones; where compared with another copy, unresolved V genes account for less than half of the shortfall, and the remainder is unexplained. That table gives V, J and clone size, and the DNA gave D and trimming. The sample table contains 250,000 to 300,000 clones; only one count was recorded for about nine tenths of them. Of the sample, around 1.9% falls within the top ten clones.

Participants in the prospective study were aged 18 to 89 years, lived in 20 to 30 United States geographic areas, and enrolled through a virtual design. In the prospective study, participants were assigned to cohorts based on the clinical history participants reported in a screening survey and a study questionnaire. For ImmuneRACE Cohort 3, a participant was defined as recovered based on two consecutive negative NP/OP PCR tests, clearance by a healthcare professional, or resolution of symptoms. Mobile phlebotomists in the prospective study collected whole blood, serum and a nasopharyngeal or oropharyngeal swab from every participant. Additional blood draws and questionnaires over an approximately 2-month period could optionally be provided by prospective study participants. Before DNA extraction, prospective study blood samples were shipped either frozen or at room temperature. V is reduced by 2 bases and J by 3 bases, leaving a spacing of 15 bases between them. CDR1 and CDR2, per the germline V gene, are SGHDT and YYEEEE. Taken from cysteine to phenylalanine, the CDR3 has 16 residues. Of all the DNA, just the CDR3 is kept, 48 bases in frame from base 1.

Here the chain combines TRBV5-6 and TRBJ2-1; TRBD2 is a weak D gene call, 6 bases matching. Sequencing was performed on PBMCs or T cells enriched from blood (not recorded which). The receptor was isolated from a woman aged 60-70 years who had recovered from COVID-19. CDR3 sequence: CASSLGGSGLYNEQFF. Here is the DNA: TGTGCCAGCAGCTTAGGTGGGAGCGGGCTCTACAATGAGCAGTTCTTC.